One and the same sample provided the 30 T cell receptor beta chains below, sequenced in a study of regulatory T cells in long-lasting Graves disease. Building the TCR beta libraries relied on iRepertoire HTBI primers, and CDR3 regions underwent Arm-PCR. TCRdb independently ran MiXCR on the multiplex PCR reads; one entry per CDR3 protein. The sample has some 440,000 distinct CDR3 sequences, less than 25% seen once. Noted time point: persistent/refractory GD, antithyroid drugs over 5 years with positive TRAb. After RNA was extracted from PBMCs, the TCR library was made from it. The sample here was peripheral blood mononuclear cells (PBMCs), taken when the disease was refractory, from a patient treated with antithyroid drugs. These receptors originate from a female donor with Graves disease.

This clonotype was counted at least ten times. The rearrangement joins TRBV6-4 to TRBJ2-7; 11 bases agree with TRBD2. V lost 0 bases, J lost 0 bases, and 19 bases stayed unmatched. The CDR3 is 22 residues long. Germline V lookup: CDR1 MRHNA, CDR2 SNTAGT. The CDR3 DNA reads TGTGCCAGCAGTGACTCGAGCCACTCTATAGCGGGAGGGCCCCGCGGCTCCTACGAGCAGTACTTC. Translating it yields CASSDSSHSIAGGPRGSYEQYF.

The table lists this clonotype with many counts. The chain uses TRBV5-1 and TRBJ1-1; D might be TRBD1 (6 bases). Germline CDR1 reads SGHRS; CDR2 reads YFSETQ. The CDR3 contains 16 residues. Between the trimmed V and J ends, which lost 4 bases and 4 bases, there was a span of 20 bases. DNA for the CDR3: TGCGCCAGCAGCATACACAGGGCCCCCCGCGGCACTGAAGCTTTCTTT. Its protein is CASSIHRAPRGTEAFF.

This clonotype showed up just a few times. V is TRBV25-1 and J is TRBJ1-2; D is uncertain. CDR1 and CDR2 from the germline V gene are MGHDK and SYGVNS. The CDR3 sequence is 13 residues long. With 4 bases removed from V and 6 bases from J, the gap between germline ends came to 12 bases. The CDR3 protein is CASSGQYYNGYTF. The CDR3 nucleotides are TGTGCCAGCAGTGGGCAGTATTACAATGGCTACACCTTC.

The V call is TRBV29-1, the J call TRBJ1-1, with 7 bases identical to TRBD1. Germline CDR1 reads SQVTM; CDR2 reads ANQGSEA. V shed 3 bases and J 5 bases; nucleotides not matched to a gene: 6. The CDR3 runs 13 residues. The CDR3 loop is CSVERGGWTEAFF. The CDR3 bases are TGCAGCGTTGAGAGAGGGGGCTGGACTGAAGCTTTCTTT.

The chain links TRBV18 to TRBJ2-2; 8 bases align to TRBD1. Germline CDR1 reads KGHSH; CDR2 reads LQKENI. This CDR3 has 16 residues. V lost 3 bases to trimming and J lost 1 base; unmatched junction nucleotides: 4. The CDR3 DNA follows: TGTGCCAGCTCACCGCGGGACAGGCAGAACACCGGGGAGCTGTTTTTT. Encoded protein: CASSPRDRQNTGELFF.

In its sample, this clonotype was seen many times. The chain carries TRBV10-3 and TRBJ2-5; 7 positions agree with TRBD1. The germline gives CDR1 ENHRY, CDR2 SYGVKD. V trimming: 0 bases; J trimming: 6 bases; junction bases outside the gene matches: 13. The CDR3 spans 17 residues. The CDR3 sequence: CAISESGRTGERQTQYF. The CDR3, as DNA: TGTGCCATCAGTGAGTCCGGTAGGACAGGTGAAAGACAGACCCAGTACTTC.

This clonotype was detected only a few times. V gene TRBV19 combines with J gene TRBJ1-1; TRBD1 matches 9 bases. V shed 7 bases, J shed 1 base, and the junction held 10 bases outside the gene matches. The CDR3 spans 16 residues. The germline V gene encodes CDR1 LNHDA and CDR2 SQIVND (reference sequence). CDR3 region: CASKPTGGPTNTEAFF. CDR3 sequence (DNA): TGTGCCAGTAAACCCACAGGGGGCCCCACGAACACTGAAGCTTTCTTT. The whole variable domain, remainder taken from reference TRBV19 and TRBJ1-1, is DGGITQSPKYLFRKEGQNVTLSCEQNLNHDAMYWYRQDPGQGLRLIYYSQIVNDFQKGDIAEGYSVSREKKESFPLTVTSAQKNPTAFYLCASKPTGGPTNTEAFFGQGTRLTVV.

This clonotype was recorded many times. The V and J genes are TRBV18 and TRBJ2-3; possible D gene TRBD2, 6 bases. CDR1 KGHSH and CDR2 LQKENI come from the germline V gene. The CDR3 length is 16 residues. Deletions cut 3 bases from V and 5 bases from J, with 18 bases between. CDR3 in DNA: TGTGCCAGCTCACCTATTAGGGGAGGAAATGGAGATACGCAGTATTTT. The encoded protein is CASSPIRGGNGDTQYF.

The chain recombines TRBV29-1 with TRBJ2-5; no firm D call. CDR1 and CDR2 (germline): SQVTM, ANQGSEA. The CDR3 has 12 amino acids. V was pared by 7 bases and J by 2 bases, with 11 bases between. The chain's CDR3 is CSAIFLQETQYF. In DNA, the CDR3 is TGCAGCGCGATCTTTCTTCAAGAGACCCAGTACTTC.

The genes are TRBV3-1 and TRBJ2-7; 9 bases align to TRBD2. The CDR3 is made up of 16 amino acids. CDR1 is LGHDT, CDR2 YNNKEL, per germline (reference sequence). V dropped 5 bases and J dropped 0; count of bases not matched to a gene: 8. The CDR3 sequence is CASSYDRLAVSYEQYF. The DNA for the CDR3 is TGTGCCAGCAGCTATGACAGACTAGCGGTCTCCTACGAGCAGTACTTC.

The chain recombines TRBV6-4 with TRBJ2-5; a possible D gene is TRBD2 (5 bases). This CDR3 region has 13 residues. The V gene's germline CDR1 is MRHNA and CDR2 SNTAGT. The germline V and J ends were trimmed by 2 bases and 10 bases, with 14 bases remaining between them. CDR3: CASSDETAGRQYF. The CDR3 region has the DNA TGTGCCAGCAGTGACGAGACCGCGGGCCGCCAGTACTTC.

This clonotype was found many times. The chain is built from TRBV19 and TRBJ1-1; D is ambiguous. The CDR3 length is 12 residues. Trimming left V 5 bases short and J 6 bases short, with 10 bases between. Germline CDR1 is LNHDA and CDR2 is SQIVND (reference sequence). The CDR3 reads CASSPDGSEAFF. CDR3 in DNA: TGTGCCAGTAGTCCGGACGGGTCTGAAGCTTTCTTT.

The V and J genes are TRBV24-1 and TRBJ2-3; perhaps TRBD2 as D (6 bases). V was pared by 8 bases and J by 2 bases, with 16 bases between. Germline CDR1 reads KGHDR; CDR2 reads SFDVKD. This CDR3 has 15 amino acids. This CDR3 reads CATTSGDLPTDTQYF. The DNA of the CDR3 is TGTGCCACCACCTCGGGGGACCTTCCCACAGATACGCAGTATTTT.

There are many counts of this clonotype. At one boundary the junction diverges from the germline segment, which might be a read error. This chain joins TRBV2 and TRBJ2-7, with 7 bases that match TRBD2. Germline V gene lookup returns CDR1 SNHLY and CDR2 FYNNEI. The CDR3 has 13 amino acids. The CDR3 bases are TGTGCCAGCAGTTTAGCGGGCCCCTACGAGAAGTACTTC. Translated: CASSLAGPYEKYF. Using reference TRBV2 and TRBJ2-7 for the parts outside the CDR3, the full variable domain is EPEVTQTPSHQVTQMGQEVILRCVPISNHLYFYWYRQILGQKVEFLVSFYNNEISEKSEIFDDQFSVERPDGSNFTLKIRSTKLEDSAMYFCASSLAGPYEKYFGPGTRLTVT.

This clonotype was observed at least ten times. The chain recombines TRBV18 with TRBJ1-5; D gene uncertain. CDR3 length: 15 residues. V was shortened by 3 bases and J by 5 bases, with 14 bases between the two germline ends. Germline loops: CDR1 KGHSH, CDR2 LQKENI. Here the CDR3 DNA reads TGTGCCAGCTCACCCCTACACGAATCACATCAGCCCCAGCATTTT. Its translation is CASSPLHESHQPQHF.

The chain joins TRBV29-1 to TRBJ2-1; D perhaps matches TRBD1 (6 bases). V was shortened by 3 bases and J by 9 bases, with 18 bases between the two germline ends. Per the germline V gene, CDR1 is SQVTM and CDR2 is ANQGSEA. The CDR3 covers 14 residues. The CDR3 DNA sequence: TGCAGCGTTGATCGCCCCGGGACAACAAGTGAGCAGTTCTTC. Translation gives CSVDRPGTTSEQFF.

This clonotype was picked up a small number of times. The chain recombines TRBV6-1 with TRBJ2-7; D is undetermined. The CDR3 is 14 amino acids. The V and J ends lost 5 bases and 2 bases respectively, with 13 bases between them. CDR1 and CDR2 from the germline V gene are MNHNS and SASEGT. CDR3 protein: CASSQHLLPYEQYF. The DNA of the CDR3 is TGTGCCAGCAGTCAACACCTCTTACCCTACGAGCAGTACTTC.

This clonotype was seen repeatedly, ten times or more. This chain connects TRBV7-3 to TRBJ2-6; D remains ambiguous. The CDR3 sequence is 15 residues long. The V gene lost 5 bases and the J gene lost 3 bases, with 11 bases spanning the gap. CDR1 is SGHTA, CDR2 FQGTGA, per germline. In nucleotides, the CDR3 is TGTGCCAGCAGCCCCAGAGTAGGTGGGGCCAACGTCCTGACTTTC. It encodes CASSPRVGGANVLTF.

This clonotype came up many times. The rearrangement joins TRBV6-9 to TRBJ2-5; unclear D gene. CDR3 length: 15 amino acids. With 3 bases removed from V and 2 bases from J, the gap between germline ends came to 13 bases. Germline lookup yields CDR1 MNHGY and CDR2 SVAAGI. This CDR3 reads CASSYSIVEQETQYF. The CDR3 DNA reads TGTGCCAGCAGTTACTCAATTGTGGAGCAAGAGACCCAGTACTTC.

CDR3 nucleotide sequence: TGTGCCAGTAGTATAGGCAGAAGAAACACCGGGGAGCTGTTTTTT. It codes for CASSIGRRNTGELFF. V and J are TRBV19 and TRBJ2-2; D unclear. The CDR3 covers 15 residues. Germline values: CDR1 LNHDA, CDR2 SQIVND (reference sequence). Trimming stripped 1 base from V and 2 bases from J, with 8 bases between.

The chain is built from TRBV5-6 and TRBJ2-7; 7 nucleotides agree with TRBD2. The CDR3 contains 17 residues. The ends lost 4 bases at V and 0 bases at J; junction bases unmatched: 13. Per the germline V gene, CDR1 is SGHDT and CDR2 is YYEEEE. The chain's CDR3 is CASSRGSAGAISYEQYF. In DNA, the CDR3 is TGTGCCAGCAGCCGTGGTTCGGCGGGAGCGATCTCCTACGAGCAGTACTTC. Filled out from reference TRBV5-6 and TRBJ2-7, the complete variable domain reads DAGVTQSPTHLIKTRGQQVTLRCSPKSGHDTVSWYQQALGQGPQFIFQYYEEEERQRGNFPDRFSGHQFPNYSSELNVNALLLGDSALYLCASSRGSAGAISYEQYFGPGTRLTVT.

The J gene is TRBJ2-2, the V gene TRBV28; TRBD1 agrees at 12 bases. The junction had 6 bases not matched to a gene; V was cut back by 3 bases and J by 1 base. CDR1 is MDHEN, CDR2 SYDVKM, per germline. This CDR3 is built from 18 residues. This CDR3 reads CASSFWGQGARNTGELFF. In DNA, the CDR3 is TGTGCCAGCAGTTTTTGGGGACAGGGGGCGCGGAACACCGGGGAGCTGTTTTTT.

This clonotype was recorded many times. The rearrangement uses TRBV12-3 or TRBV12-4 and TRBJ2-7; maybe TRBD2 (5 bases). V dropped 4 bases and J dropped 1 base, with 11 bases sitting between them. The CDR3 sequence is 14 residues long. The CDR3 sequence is CASSSHAGSYEQYF. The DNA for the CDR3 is TGTGCCAGCAGTTCCCATGCGGGTTCCTACGAGCAGTACTTC.

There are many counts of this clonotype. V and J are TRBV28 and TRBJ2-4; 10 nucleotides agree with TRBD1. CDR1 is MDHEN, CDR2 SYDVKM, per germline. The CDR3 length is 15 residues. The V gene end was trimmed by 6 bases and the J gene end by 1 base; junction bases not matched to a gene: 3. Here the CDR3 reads CASRGQGKAKNIQYF. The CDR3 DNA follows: TGTGCCAGCAGGGGACAGGGGAAGGCCAAAAACATTCAGTACTTC.

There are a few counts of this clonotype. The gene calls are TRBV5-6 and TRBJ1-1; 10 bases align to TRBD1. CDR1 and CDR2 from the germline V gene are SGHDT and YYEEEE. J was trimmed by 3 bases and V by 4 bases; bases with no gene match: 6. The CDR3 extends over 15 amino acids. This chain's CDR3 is CASSRDRGWDTEAFF. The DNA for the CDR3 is TGTGCCAGCAGCCGGGACAGGGGATGGGACACTGAAGCTTTCTTT.

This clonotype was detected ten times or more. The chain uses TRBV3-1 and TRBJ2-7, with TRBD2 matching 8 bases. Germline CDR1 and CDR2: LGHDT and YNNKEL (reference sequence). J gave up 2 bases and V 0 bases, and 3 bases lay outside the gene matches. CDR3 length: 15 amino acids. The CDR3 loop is CASSQELAVPYEQYF. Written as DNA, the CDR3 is TGTGCCAGCAGCCAAGAACTAGCGGTCCCCTACGAGCAGTACTTC.

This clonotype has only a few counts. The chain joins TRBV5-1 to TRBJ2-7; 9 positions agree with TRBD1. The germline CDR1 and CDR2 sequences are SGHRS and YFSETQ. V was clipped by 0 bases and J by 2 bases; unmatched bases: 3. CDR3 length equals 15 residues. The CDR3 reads CASSLEGTGTYEQYF. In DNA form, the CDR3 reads TGCGCCAGCAGCTTGGAGGGGACAGGGACCTACGAGCAGTACTTC.

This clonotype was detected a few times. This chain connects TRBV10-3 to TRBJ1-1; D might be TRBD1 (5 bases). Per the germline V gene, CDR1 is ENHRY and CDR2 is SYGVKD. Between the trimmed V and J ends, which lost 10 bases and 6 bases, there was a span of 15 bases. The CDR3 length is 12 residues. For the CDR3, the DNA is TGTGCCACCGGGGACGCCTGGGCTGAAGCTTTCTTT. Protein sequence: CATGDAWAEAFF.

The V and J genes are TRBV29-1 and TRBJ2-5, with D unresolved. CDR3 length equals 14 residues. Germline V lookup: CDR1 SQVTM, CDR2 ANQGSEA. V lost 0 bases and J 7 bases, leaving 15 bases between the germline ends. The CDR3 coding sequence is TGCAGCGTTGAAGACGCTATTCGGACCGGGACCCAGTACTTC. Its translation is CSVEDAIRTGTQYF.

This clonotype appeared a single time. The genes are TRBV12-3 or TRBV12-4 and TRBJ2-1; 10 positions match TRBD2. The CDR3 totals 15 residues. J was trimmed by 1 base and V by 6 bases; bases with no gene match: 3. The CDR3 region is CASSRLAGSYNEQFF. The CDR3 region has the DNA TGTGCCAGCAGCCGACTAGCGGGTTCCTACAATGAGCAGTTCTTC.